This TCR beta chain was identified during a study of T cell repertoires in cytomegalovirus infection. MiXCR, applied by TCRdb to the reads, yields one record per CDR3 protein. In the table there are roughly 280,000 distinct CDR3 sequences, 20% to 25% of which are singletons. Details on this clonotype: Its target is not known. This may stem from a read error, because a much larger clone lies one nucleotide away.

The CDR3 is 13 amino acids. CDR1 and CDR2 from the germline V gene are SGHTA and FQGNSA. Trimming took off 8 bases at V and 4 bases at J, with 12 bases between the two ends. The receptor was derived from a human donor in good health (CMV status not recorded). Some clones in this sample may be carry-over from other donors' samples. This rearrangement joins TRBV7-2 to TRBJ1-5, with TRBD1 as a possible D gene (5 bases). Sample: cultured PBMCs, taken from culture after CMV antigen stimulation. The CDR3 DNA is TGTGCCAGCGGCTCCCGACAGAATCAGCCCCAGCATTTT. As protein: CASGSRQNQPQHF.